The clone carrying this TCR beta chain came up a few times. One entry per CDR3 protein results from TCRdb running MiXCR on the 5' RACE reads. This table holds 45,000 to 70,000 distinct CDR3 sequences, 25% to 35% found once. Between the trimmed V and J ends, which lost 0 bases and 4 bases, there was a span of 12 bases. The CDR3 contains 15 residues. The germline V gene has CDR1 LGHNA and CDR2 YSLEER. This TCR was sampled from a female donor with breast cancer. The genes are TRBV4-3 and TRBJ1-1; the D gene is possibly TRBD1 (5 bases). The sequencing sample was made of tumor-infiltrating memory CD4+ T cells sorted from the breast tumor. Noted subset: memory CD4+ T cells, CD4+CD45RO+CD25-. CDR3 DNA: TGCGCCAGCAGCCAAGATACGGGGGTGGGCACTGAAGCTTTCTTT. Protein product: CASSQDTGVGTEAFF.